This T cell receptor (beta chain) was found in a study of cytomegalovirus exposure and HLA in healthy donors. Study-wide background: The Caucasian-associated ancestry cluster held under 90% of a few hundred genotyped donors.

The CDR3 consists of 12 residues. V gave up 4 bases and J gave up 6 bases, with 11 bases separating them. Germline CDR1 and CDR2: SGHDT and YYEEEE. Of note for this clone: Its antigen remains unidentified.

Primers: 60 Vbeta forward and 13 Jbeta reverse. Clones were read by immunoSEQ multiplex PCR, and TCRdb kept only the in-frame ones, dropping some. The repertoire includes 85,000 to 100,000 clones, 80% of them detected once, and less than 8% sits in the top ten. Study-level findings and limits: Later on, a genetic analysis was performed. It linked a missense variant in DCLRE1C with V- and J-gene trimming of TCR beta. When a later analysis compared HLA-associated TCR beta chains with equally common others, the HLA-associated chains turned out to be more clonally expanded and to have lower generation probabilities. For presence/absence analyses, sequencing depth was assumed to be roughly uniform across donors.

Sequencing was carried out using PBMCs. The TCR comes from a man aged 30 to 39 in good health and CMV-seronegative. The chain links TRBV5-6 to TRBJ2-7, with TRBD1 as a possible D gene (6 bases). This chain's CDR3 is CASSPTGSEQYF. CDR3 coding DNA: TGTGCCAGCAGCCCAACAGGGTCCGAGCAGTACTTC.